A selection of T cell receptor beta chains follows, all from one sample in a study of molecular identifiers for immune sequencing clone quantification. TCRdb fed the PCR reads into MiXCR, producing one record per CDR3 protein. Among around 480,000 distinct CDR3 sequences, 25% were seen once, and the ten largest hold under 0.85%. The sample was naive CD8+ T cells from blood, with Jurkat cell RNA spiked in. These receptors all stem from a human donor in good health. Some libraries in this study had Jurkat cell RNA spiked in. Both conserved end residues are trimmed from each CDR3. Size tells how often a clone was seen (once, few, many) or the class of an expanded clone, and some rows leave it out.

TRBV7-2,few,ASSFADRVPTDTQY
TRBV7-9,many,ASSQVGVPEQY
TRBV27,few,ASSRTGGSYNSPLH
TRBV29-1,many,SVERGNEQY
TRBV4-1,-,ASSQVTGGSYGYA
TRBV21-1,many,ASSIDRGTAKNIQY
TRBV24-1,-,ATSDQIIRDRDTGELF
TRBV20-1,many,SARGADFQETQY
TRBV6-5,many,ASSYRGSTYEQY
TRBV20-1,few,SARGDSGNYEQY
TRBV4-3,few,ASSQTLAGLADTQY
TRBV25-1,-,ASSENGAGSEQF
TRBV7-9,many,ASTGLAGSTDTQY
TRBV10-2,-,ASSGLAGGSYNEQF
TRBV28,once,VSTLAGTVNTEAF
TRBV19,few,ASSMGLAYGEQF
TRBV6-6,many,ASSYTARTDTQY
TRBV6-6,many,ASSPYPQEQF
TRBV6-2/TRBV6-3,-,ASRPWTSGGSDTQY
TRBV9,-,ASSVADLGYGQY
TRBV4-1,many,ASSQTGSYDNQPQH
TRBV6-2/TRBV6-3,-,ASSYPRDYCYEQY
TRBV11-3,-,ASSSSGNEQF
TRBV12-3/TRBV12-4,-,ASSSGTFLEKLV
TRBV14,many,ASSHPSGLFTDTQY
TRBV6-1,few,ASSELGNTEAF
TRBV9,many,ASSRSLAGDTDTQY
TRBV6-2/TRBV6-3,few,ASSLTAGSGHNEQF
TRBV6-2/TRBV6-3,few,ASSYSRTTSGGAVSTDTQY
TRBV4-3,-,ASSQDRVKGNTIY
TRBV4-1,-,ASSQERGTGSYNEQF
TRBV4-1,-,ASSQVLAGGYEQY
TRBV30,few,AWSPGREAF
TRBV20-1,few,SASEGSGDPAYEQY
TRBV12-3/TRBV12-4,once,AGSPQGYEQY
TRBV24-1,many,ATSAGSTGELF
TRBV24-1,-,ATSDPGHRGTGELF
TRBV3-1,-,ASSQERETQY
TRBV12-3/TRBV12-4,-,ASSRRPAGLDEQY
TRBV29-1,many,SVGLGQGHADTQY
TRBV30,-,AWGDLYRDIGETQY
TRBV3-1,few,ASSQTTSLNTGELF
TRBV19,-,ASSISGGRGSGEQY
TRBV10-2,-,ASGETYEQY
TRBV29-1,many,SVDRASYGYT
TRBV13,-,ASSYGTATNEKLF
TRBV29-1,many,SVAPPGYYEQY